This note documents a single TCR beta chain sequence. The data derive from a study of blood T cell repertoires in COVID-19. Overall study: T cells, B-cell-depleted T cells, or PBMCs supplied cDNA or gDNA.

Authors' data handling: Amplification of reference gene primers was used by the study to estimate nucleated cell counts. Assay used: immunoSEQ multiplex PCR; TCRdb lists only in-frame clones, some missing. Clonal size and the V and J genes are those of that table, whereas D and trimming came from the DNA. This sample carries about 50,000 clones, about 83% of them seen once, and the ten largest clones take less than 2.5%. Trimming took 2 bases from V and 9 from J; bases not matched to a gene: 6. CDR3 length: 15 amino acids. The germline V gene has CDR1 MGHRA and CDR2 YSYEKL. The sequence derives from a woman in her fifties or sixties with acute or convalescent COVID-19. The V call is TRBV4-1, the J call TRBJ1-6, with 8 bases lining up with TRBD1. Sequenced material: peripheral blood. The CDR3 reads CASSQRTGTSSPLHF. The CDR3 DNA sequence: TGCGCCAGCAGCCAACGGACAGGGACAAGTTCACCCCTCCACTTT.